This entry is about one TCR beta chain. The record originates from a study of radiation and T cells in renal cell carcinoma. The CDR3 is 11 amino acids. Trimming pared 7 bases from V and 0 bases from J, leaving 3 bases between. Germline assignment: CDR1 SNHLY and CDR2 FYNNEI. Time point in this sample: blood 2 weeks post-SBRT. Treatment specified: 15 Gy SBRT to primary tumor, nephrectomy 4 weeks later. Clear cell pathology was present in this patient's renal cell carcinoma. Libraries were prepared by immunoSEQ multiplex PCR; TCRdb keeps only in-frame clonotypes and omits some of them. The repertoire has 150,000 to 180,000 clones, about 91% of them found once; the top ten carry 10% to 15%.

The chain couples TRBV2 to TRBJ2-5, with unresolved D. The source material was blood, sampled from a patient whose treatment included radiotherapy and nephrectomy. The sequence was obtained from a woman aged 50 to 60 with renal cell carcinoma. The DNA for the CDR3 is TGTGCCAGCAAGTACCAAGAGACCCAGTACTTC. Residues: CASKYQETQYF.